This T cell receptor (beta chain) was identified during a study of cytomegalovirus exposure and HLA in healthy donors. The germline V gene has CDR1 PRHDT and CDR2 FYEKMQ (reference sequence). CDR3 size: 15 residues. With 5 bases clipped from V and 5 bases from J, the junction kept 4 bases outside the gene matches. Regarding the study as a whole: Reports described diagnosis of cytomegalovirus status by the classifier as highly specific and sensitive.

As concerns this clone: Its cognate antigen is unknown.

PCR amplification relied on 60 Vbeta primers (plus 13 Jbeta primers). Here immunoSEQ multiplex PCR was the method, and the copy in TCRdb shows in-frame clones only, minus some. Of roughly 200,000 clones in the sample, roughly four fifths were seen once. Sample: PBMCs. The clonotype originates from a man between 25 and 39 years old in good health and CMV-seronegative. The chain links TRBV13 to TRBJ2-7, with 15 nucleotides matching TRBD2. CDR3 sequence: CASSLGLAGGHEQYF. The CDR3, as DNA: TGTGCCAGCAGCCTGGGACTAGCGGGAGGTCACGAGCAGTACTTC.